This record concerns one TCR beta chain sequence. As handled by the study authors: Amplifying reference gene primers gave estimates of nucleated cell counts. Clones were sequenced by immunoSEQ multiplex PCR, and TCRdb holds only the in-frame ones, with some missing. V, J and clone size reflect that table, while D and trimming were determined from the DNA. There are about 480,000 clones in the sample; more than 70% occur only once, and over 9.5% lies in the top ten. This record belongs to a study of blood T cell repertoires in COVID-19. Study at large: Donors in the United States, Italy and Spain gave samples during acute or convalescent COVID-19. T cells, B-cell-depleted T cells, or PBMCs supplied cDNA or gDNA.

While infection was still active, Seattle patients were enrolled and then followed longitudinally. Germline V gene data show CDR1 as SGHRS and CDR2 as YFSETQ. The CDR3 totals 16 residues. Trimming shortened V by 0 bases and J by 6 bases, and 18 bases separated the two germline ends. The chain links TRBV5-1 to TRBJ1-2; D unclear. This receptor was taken from a woman in her forties or fifties with COVID-19, enrolled during active disease. Sequenced input: peripheral blood. The CDR3 sequence is CASSLETAPAMHGYTF. CDR3 nucleotides: TGCGCCAGCAGCTTGGAAACAGCTCCCGCAATGCATGGCTACACCTTC. Together with reference TRBV5-1 and TRBJ1-2, the CDR3 gives the full variable domain: KAGVTQTPRYLIKTRGQQVTLSCSPISGHRSVSWYQQTPGQGLQFLFEYFSETQRNKGNFPGRFSGRQFSNSRSEMNVSTLELGDSALYLCASSLETAPAMHGYTFGSGTRLTVV.